What follows are 18 T cell receptor beta chains derived from one specimen sequenced in a study of shared clonotypes between healthy human individuals. Method: immunoSEQ multiplex PCR; TCRdb's copy keeps in-frame clones and lacks some. The table lists 2 million to 2.5 million clones, about 90% of them singletons. Material: naive CD4+ T cells from PBMCs. Subset here: CD45RA+ positively selected. These receptors came from a man between 18 and 35 years old in good health. Some clones in this sample may be carry-over from other donors' samples.

The chain recombines TRBV2 with TRBJ2-7, with TRBD1 matching 8 bases. Germline CDR1 and CDR2: SNHLY and FYNNEI. Losses at the gene ends were 5 bases for V and 4 bases for J; bases not matched to a gene: 4. The CDR3 length is 13 residues. CDR3: CASSTGQGYEQYF. Written as DNA, the CDR3 is TGTGCCAGCAGTACCGGACAGGGTTACGAGCAGTACTTC.

V gene TRBV18 combines with J gene TRBJ2-7, with a possible D match to TRBD1 (5 bases). The CDR3 is made up of 15 amino acids. The germline gives CDR1 KGHSH, CDR2 LQKENI. Trimming stripped 2 bases from V and 3 bases from J, with 14 bases between. The CDR3 bases are TGTGCCAGCTCACCAAGCCTGGGGCAGATCTACGAGCAGTACTTC. Residues: CASSPSLGQIYEQYF.

V and J are TRBV6-4 and TRBJ1-5; the D is unclear. The V end lost 5 bases, the J end lost 3 bases, and 8 bases lay between the germline ends. The germline gives CDR1 MRHNA, CDR2 SNTAGT. CDR3 size: 13 residues. CDR3 DNA sequence: TGTGCCAGCAGTTCCGGGGTCAATCAGCCCCAGCATTTT. Translated: CASSSGVNQPQHF.

V gene TRBV28 combines with J gene TRBJ1-2; TRBD1 matches at 7 bases. The germline V gene encodes CDR1 MDHEN and CDR2 SYDVKM. With 6 bases clipped from V and 8 bases from J, the junction kept 18 bases outside the gene matches. This CDR3 is built from 16 residues. The CDR3: CASSPPDRKPTGGYTF. The DNA for the CDR3 is TGTGCCAGCAGCCCCCCGGACAGGAAACCAACGGGAGGCTACACCTTC.

The chain links TRBV19 to TRBJ2-6, with D tentatively TRBD1 (5 bases). Trimming left V 4 bases short and J 2 bases short, with 6 bases between. The length of the CDR3 is 14 residues. Germline assignment: CDR1 LNHDA and CDR2 SQIVND (reference sequence). Here the CDR3 reads CASSTGPGANVLTF. The DNA for the CDR3 is TGTGCCAGTAGTACAGGGCCTGGGGCCAACGTCCTGACTTTC.

J is TRBJ2-2 and V is TRBV5-1; D gene unclear. The CDR3 sequence is 17 residues long. Germline assignment: CDR1 SGHRS and CDR2 YFSETQ. Trimming pared 4 bases from V and 0 bases from J, leaving 16 bases between. CDR3 bases: TGCGCCAGCAGCCTGACCCTCTCCTGGACGAACACCGGGGAGCTGTTTTTT. Amino acid sequence: CASSLTLSWTNTGELFF.

V is TRBV5-1 and J is TRBJ1-2; D remains unclear. Per the germline V gene, CDR1 is SGHRS and CDR2 is YFSETQ. The CDR3 spans 15 residues. Trimming removed 0 bases from V and 4 bases from J, with 13 bases in between. CDR3 residues: CASSLAEDRIYGYTF. The CDR3 DNA reads as TGCGCCAGCAGCTTGGCCGAGGACCGAATCTATGGCTACACCTTC.

This clone was picked up a small number of times. The rearrangement joins TRBV7-3 to TRBJ1-4; D unclear. This CDR3 spans 15 amino acids. The ends were cut back, 5 bases at V and 0 bases at J, with 10 bases in the middle. Germline V gene lookup returns CDR1 SGHTA and CDR2 FQGTGA. The CDR3, as DNA: TGTGCCAGCAGCCCATCCGGGCCAACTAATGAAAAACTGTTTTTT. Translating it yields CASSPSGPTNEKLFF.

The chain has TRBV2 and TRBJ2-2; 13 bases line up with TRBD2. V was clipped by 8 bases and J by 4 bases; unmatched bases: 4. The CDR3 totals 15 residues. From germline, CDR1 is SNHLY and CDR2 FYNNEI. The CDR3 nucleotides read TGTGCCAGCGCTGGGACTAGCGGGGCCACCGGGGAGCTGTTTTTT. Residues: CASAGTSGATGELFF. Combining the CDR3 with reference TRBV2 and TRBJ2-2 gives the whole variable domain EPEVTQTPSHQVTQMGQEVILRCVPISNHLYFYWYRQILGQKVEFLVSFYNNEISEKSEIFDDQFSVERPDGSNFTLKIRSTKLEDSAMYFCASAGTSGATGELFFGEGSRLTVL.

This chain links TRBV28 with TRBJ2-1; a weak D match, TRBD2 (6 bases). The CDR3 sequence is 15 residues long. Looked up from germline, CDR1 is MDHEN and CDR2 is SYDVKM. Trimming stripped 9 bases from V and 3 bases from J, with 18 bases between. In nucleotides, the CDR3 is TGTGCCAGTTCATTAGCGGAGCTATACTACAATGAGCAGTTCTTC. Its translation: CASSLAELYYNEQFF.

Comment on this clone: The sample has other DNA sequences that encode this CDR3 too. The rearrangement links TRBV5-1 to TRBJ2-2; 7 bases are shared with TRBD1. The CDR3 is 16 residues long. Per germline, CDR1 SGHRS and CDR2 YFSETQ. J lost 2 bases, V lost 0 bases, and 4 bases had no gene match. In nucleotides, the CDR3 is TGCGCCAGCAGCTTGGTTCGGGACAGTAACACCGGGGAGCTGTTTTTT. Translated, it gives CASSLVRDSNTGELFF.

This clone has a handful of counts. The V and J genes are TRBV15 and TRBJ1-3, with TRBD1 identical over 10 bases. Trimming at V came to 3 bases and at J to 0 bases, leaving 8 bases not matched to a gene. Germline V gene data show CDR1 as LNHNV and CDR2 as YYDKDF (reference sequence). This CDR3 comprises 18 residues. The DNA for the CDR3 is TGTGCCACCAGCAGGAGTTGGACAGGGGGTATCTCTGGAAACACCATATATTTT. The encoded protein is CATSRSWTGGISGNTIYF.

V and J are TRBV6-1 and TRBJ1-5, with TRBD1 matching 7 bases. Unmatched junction bases numbered 10, after V lost 2 bases and J lost 3 bases. There are 17 residues in the CDR3. Germline-derived CDR1 and CDR2 are MNHNS and SASEGT. CDR3 DNA: TGTGCCAGCAGTGAACTGAAGGGGGCGAGTTACAATCAGCCCCAGCATTTT. It encodes CASSELKGASYNQPQHF.

This sequence joins TRBV21-1 and TRBJ2-6; TRBD1, the D gene given by the table, was not confirmed from the DNA. TRBV21-1 is listed as a pseudogene. The CDR3 runs to 18 residues. CDR3 nucleotides: TGTGCCAGCAGCACCTCTACAGGGGGCGGTCCTGGGGCCAACGTCCTGACTTTC. Translating it yields CASSTSTGGGPGANVLTF.

The rearrangement joins TRBV4-1 to TRBJ1-1; D uncertain. In germline, CDR1 is MGHRA, CDR2 YSYEKL. The CDR3 is made up of 16 amino acids. The V end lost 0 bases, the J end lost 3 bases, and 14 bases lay between the germline ends. The CDR3 sequence: CASSQDETKPYTEAFF. DNA of the CDR3: TGCGCCAGCAGCCAAGATGAAACGAAACCTTACACTGAAGCTTTCTTT.

This chain uses TRBV15 with TRBJ2-7; tentatively, D is TRBD2 (5 bases). In germline, CDR1 is LNHNV, CDR2 YYDKDF (reference sequence). This CDR3 spans 14 amino acids. V lost 4 bases to trimming and J lost 7 bases, with 17 bases between them. The CDR3 protein is CATSTAGGLLEQYF. The CDR3 bases are TGTGCCACCAGCACCGCGGGTGGGCTTCTGGAGCAGTACTTC. The full variable domain, in which reference TRBV15 and TRBJ2-7 provide the parts outside the CDR3, is DAMVIQNPRYQVTQFGKPVTLSCSQTLNHNVMYWYQQKSSQAPKLLFHYYDKDFNNEADTPDNFQSRRPNTSFCFLDIRSPGLGDTAMYLCATSTAGGLLEQYFGPGTRLTVT.

As concerns this clone: Additional DNA sequences in this sample encode the identical CDR3. The chain is built from TRBV5-4 and TRBJ2-7; 7 positions agree with TRBD1. Trimming removed 3 bases from V and 4 bases from J; junction bases left unmatched: 4. This CDR3 comprises 13 residues. CDR1 is SGHNT, CDR2 YYREEE, per germline (reference sequence). As DNA, the CDR3 is TGTGCCAGCAGCTCGGGACAGACGTACGAGCAGTACTTC. It codes for CASSSGQTYEQYF.

This chain joins TRBV7-2 and TRBJ2-5, with no clear D. The CDR3 has 14 amino acids. Trimming pared 6 bases from V and 9 bases from J, leaving 20 bases between. Looked up from germline, CDR1 is SGHTA and CDR2 is FQGNSA. This CDR3 is CASRPPGQTKAQYF. CDR3 sequence (DNA): TGTGCCAGCAGACCGCCGGGCCAGACGAAGGCCCAGTACTTC.